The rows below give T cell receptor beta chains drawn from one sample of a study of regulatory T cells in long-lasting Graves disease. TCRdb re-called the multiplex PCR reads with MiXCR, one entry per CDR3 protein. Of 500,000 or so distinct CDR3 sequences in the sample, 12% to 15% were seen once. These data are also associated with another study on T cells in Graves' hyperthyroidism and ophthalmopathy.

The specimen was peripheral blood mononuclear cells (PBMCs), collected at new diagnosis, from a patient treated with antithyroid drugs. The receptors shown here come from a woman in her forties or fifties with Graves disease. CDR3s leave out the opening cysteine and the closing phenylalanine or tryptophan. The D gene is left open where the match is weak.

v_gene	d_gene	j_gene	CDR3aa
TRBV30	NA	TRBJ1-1	AWNTGQYEAF
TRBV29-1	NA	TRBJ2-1	SVTPGTRTYNEQF
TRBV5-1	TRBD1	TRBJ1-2	ASSFLGQDGYT
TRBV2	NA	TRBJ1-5	ASSEYGAPQH
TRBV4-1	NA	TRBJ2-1	ASSQLLTSTYNEQF
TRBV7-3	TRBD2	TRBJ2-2	ASSPRGGRTNTGELF
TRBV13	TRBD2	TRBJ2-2	ASRPPRGAGELF
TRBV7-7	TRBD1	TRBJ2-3	ASSLQGRDTDTQY
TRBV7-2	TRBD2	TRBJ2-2	ASKMAGGLTGELF
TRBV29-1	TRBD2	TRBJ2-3	SLWGGSGKGDTQY
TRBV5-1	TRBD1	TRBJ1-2	ASSFGPGQAGYT
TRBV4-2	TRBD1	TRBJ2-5	ASSQESLQGPGETQY
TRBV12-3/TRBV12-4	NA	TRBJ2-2	ASSFTGRGNTGELF
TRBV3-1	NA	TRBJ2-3	ASSRGSTDTQY
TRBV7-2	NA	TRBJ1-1	ASSLNGRVRSAF
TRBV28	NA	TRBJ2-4	ASRNRVAAKNIQY
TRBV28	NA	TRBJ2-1	ASSFSVSASDEQF
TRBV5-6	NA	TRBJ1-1	ASSFGFYTEAF
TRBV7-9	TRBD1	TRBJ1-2	ASSLATGDGGYT
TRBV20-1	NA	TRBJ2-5	SAQGTGIVAGGQETQY
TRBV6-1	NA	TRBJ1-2	ASSIPGAHYGYT
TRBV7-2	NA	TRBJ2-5	ASSIPPGRGQETQY
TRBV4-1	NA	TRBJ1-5	ASSPGSTQPQH
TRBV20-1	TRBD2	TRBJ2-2	SVPSGRANTGELF
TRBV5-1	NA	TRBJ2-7	ASSLSRQNYEQY
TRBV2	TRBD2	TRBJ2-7	ASIGTSGSPPPYEQY
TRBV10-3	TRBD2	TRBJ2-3	AISESGAGPFTDTQY
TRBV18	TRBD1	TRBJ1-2	ASSPGTGEDGYT
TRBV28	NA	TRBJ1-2	ASIPGLAGYGYT
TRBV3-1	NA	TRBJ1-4	ASSQDWPAGSREKLF
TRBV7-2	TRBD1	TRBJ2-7	ASSLSTGVSYEQY
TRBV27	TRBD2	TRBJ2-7	ANTSGGYEQY
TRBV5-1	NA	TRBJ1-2	ASSRDRDGYT
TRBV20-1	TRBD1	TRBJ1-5	SARETGTGLIGPQH
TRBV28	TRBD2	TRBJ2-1	ASSFPRAPSGIVYNEQF
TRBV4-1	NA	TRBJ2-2	ASSQQWGIGELF
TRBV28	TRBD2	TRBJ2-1	ASSSLAGARYNEQF
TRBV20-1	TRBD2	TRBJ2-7	SARTSGNSYEQY
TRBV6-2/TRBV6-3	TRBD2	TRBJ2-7	ASREGLARSYEQY
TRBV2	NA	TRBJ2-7	ASSPRGGLSYEQY
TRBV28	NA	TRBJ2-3	ASRGQKGQDTQY
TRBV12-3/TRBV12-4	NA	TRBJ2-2	ASSLRVVENTGELF
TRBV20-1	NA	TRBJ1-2	SAKTYGYT
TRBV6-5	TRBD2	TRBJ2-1	ASSYKQLGLAGGANEQF
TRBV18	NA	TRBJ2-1	ASSPGGQGTNDANVNEQF
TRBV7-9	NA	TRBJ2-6	ASSPGNSGANVLT
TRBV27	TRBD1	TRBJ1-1	ASSLQDRGADTEAF
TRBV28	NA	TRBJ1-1	ASRIDGNTEAF
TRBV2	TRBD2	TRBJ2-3	ASSVGGSPADTQY
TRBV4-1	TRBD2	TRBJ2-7	ASSRQARLAGSSYEQY
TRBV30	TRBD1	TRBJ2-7	AWRPTGKSYEQY
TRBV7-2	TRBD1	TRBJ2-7	ASSLRTGDSYEQY
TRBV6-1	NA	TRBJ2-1	ASRPGEAGASYNEQF
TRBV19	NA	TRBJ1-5	ASSFQGNSNQPQH
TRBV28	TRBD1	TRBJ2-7	ASSHGTGENEQY